The rows below give T cell receptor beta chains drawn from one sample of a study of T cells in Graves' hyperthyroidism and ophthalmopathy. TCRdb reprocessed the multiplex PCR reads with MiXCR, giving one entry per CDR3 protein. The sample shows around 490,000 distinct CDR3 sequences, less than 20% of them seen only once. The specimen was blood. The origin of the receptors is a man aged 35 to 55 with Graves' ophthalmopathy. CDR3s include the opening cysteine and the closing phenylalanine or tryptophan. Each record gives: clone size, V gene, D gene, J gene, CDR3 DNA, CDR3 protein. The D gene is left open where the match is weak. Where a row states a size, it is once, few, many or the class of an expanded clone; other rows omit it.

>many|TRBV28|TRBD2|TRBJ2-1
TGTGCCAGCAGTTTACGCGGGAGGGCTGCAAATGAGCAGTTCTTC
CASSLRGRAANEQFF
>few|TRBV11-2|.|TRBJ2-2
TGTGCCAGCAGCTCCCTCCAGGACATCCCCCAGACCGGGGAGCTGTTTTTT
CASSSLQDIPQTGELFF
>.|TRBV15|TRBD2|TRBJ2-6
TGTGCCACCAGCGAACTCGGGACTAGCGGGAGGTCTGGGGCCAACGTCCTGACTTTC
CATSELGTSGRSGANVLTF
>few|TRBV2|.|TRBJ1-2
TGTGCCAGCAGTGTCCAGGGGAGCAACTATGGCTACACCTTC
CASSVQGSNYGYTF
>many|TRBV7-2|.|TRBJ2-7
TGTGCCACCAACCGGGCCGACTCCTACGAGCAGTACTTC
CATNRADSYEQYF
>few|TRBV4-1|TRBD1|TRBJ1-3
TGCGCCAGCAGCCAAGGACAGGGCGGTGGAAACACCATATATTTT
CASSQGQGGGNTIYF
>once|TRBV11-1|.|TRBJ1-6
TGTGCCAGCAGCTCTCCGGGGATGGGACCTAATTCACCCCTCCACTTT
CASSSPGMGPNSPLHF
>many|TRBV3-1|.|TRBJ1-5
TGTGCCAGCAGCCAAGATACAACAGTTCAGCCCCAGCATTTT
CASSQDTTVQPQHF
>many|TRBV18|.|TRBJ1-5
TGTGCCAGCTCCCCTTCGGACGGGTATCAGCCCCAGCATTTT
CASSPSDGYQPQHF
>few|TRBV27|TRBD2|TRBJ2-1
TGTGCCAGCAGGATGACTAGCGCCAACAATGAGCAGTTCTTC
CASRMTSANNEQFF
>.|TRBV6-1|TRBD1|TRBJ1-4
TGTGCCACCACCCGGGACAGGAGTAGTTCTGGTGAAAAACTGTTTTTT
CATTRDRSSSGEKLFF
>many|TRBV2|.|TRBJ2-3
TGTGCCAGCAGCAAAATCCGGGAGACGGATACGCAGTATTTT
CASSKIRETDTQYF
>.|TRBV12-3/TRBV12-4|.|TRBJ2-1
TGTGCCAGCAGTTTCGGTGCGTACAATGAGCAGCTCTTC
CASSFGAYNEQLF
>many|TRBV30|.|TRBJ1-2
TGTGCCTGGAGTAGGACACTCGATTATGGCTACACCTTC
CAWSRTLDYGYTF
>many|TRBV5-1|.|TRBJ2-2
TGCGCCAGCAGCTTGGCCGCCACTTACACCGGGGAGCTGTTTTTT
CASSLAATYTGELFF
>.|TRBV20-1|.|TRBJ1-2
TGCAGTGCTAGAGATGGGAACAGTGCTGAGTTTAGTAACTATGGCTACACCTTC
CSARDGNSAEFSNYGYTF
>.|TRBV12-3/TRBV12-4|TRBD1|TRBJ1-6
TGTGCCAGCAGTCCCACAGGAGGGGGCTATTCACCCCTCCACTTT
CASSPTGGGYSPLHF
>few|TRBV6-2/TRBV6-3|.|TRBJ2-7
TGTGCCAGCAGTTATGAAACAATCTCCTACGAGCAGTACTTC
CASSYETISYEQYF
>.|TRBV29-1|TRBD1|TRBJ1-1
TGCAGCGGGGGACAGTCGAACACTGAAGCTTTCTTT
CSGGQSNTEAFF
>many|TRBV7-9|TRBD2|TRBJ2-1
TGTGCCAGCAGCCCCCCCTCTAGCGGGAGCATTAATGAGCAGTTCTTC
CASSPPSSGSINEQFF
>.|TRBV28|TRBD2|TRBJ2-1
TGTGCCAGCAGACTCGGGGGGAATGAGCAGTTCTTC
CASRLGGNEQFF
>many|TRBV5-1|.|TRBJ2-7
TGCGCCAGCAGCTTGGACAGGATCCACGAGCAGTACTTC
CASSLDRIHEQYF
>.|TRBV4-3|.|TRBJ2-2
TGCGCCAGCAGCCAAGGATCTAGGGCGGAGGGGGAGCTGTTTTTT
CASSQGSRAEGELFF
>.|TRBV12-3/TRBV12-4|TRBD1|TRBJ2-5
TGTGCCAGCAGTCCCGTGTGGGACAGGGGACGAAAGACCCAGTACTTC
CASSPVWDRGRKTQYF
>many|TRBV28|.|TRBJ2-7
TGTGCCAGCAGTAAGCGATTCGAGCAGTACTTC
CASSKRFEQYF
>few|TRBV4-3|.|TRBJ1-5
TGCGCCAGCAGCCCGGATTTCGGCAGCCCGAATCAGCCCCCGCATTTT
CASSPDFGSPNQPPHF
>many|TRBV28|.|TRBJ2-7
TGTGCCAGCAGTTTAAACTTGTACGAGCAGTACTTC
CASSLNLYEQYF
>.|TRBV6-2/TRBV6-3|.|TRBJ2-2
TGTGCCAGGTTCATGGTCGGGGAGCTGTTTTTT
CARFMVGELFF
>many|TRBV5-5|TRBD1|TRBJ2-1
TGTGCCAGCAGCTCGGGTGGGACAGGAAACTACAATGAGCAGTTCTTC
CASSSGGTGNYNEQFF
>.|TRBV6-1|.|TRBJ2-5
TGTGCCAGCAGTGAAGGGAACAGTAGGAAAGAGACCCAGTACTTC
CASSEGNSRKETQYF
>.|TRBV18|TRBD1|TRBJ2-7
TGTGCCAGCCCCACGACAGGGGATGGCTACGAGCAGTACTTC
CASPTTGDGYEQYF
>many|TRBV28|.|TRBJ1-1
TGTGCCAGCAGTTTAGTTGGGGGTGCAGACACTGAAGCTTTCTTT
CASSLVGGADTEAFF
>many|TRBV11-2|.|TRBJ2-1
TGTGCCAGCAGCTTGGGGTCAACCCCCCACAATGAGCAGTTCTTC
CASSLGSTPHNEQFF
>few|TRBV4-3|.|TRBJ2-2
TGCGCCAGCAGCCTAATTAGGGCAGGGAACACCGGGGAGCTGTTTTTT
CASSLIRAGNTGELFF
>many|TRBV5-1|TRBD2|TRBJ2-1
TGCGCCAGCAGCCAGACTAGCGGGAGGAATGAGCAGTTCTTC
CASSQTSGRNEQFF
>few|TRBV10-3|TRBD2|TRBJ2-1
TGTACAAGCGGGAGTTCATACAATGAGCAGTTCTTC
CTSGSSYNEQFF
>many|TRBV7-2|TRBD2|TRBJ2-1
TGTGCCAGCAGCTACTCCGGGACTAGCTTGTCTGAGCAGTTCTTC
CASSYSGTSLSEQFF
>.|TRBV4-1|.|TRBJ2-1
TGCGCCAGCAGCCCAAGATCGGGGGGCCCCTACAATGAGCAGTTCTTC
CASSPRSGGPYNEQFF
>.|TRBV20-1|TRBD2|TRBJ2-1
TGCAGTGCTAGGGCTGAAGAACTGGGAGGGCCATGGTATTATGAGCAGTTCTTC
CSARAEELGGPWYYEQFF
>few|TRBV6-1|.|TRBJ1-1
TGTGCCAGCAGCCCATTTAACACTGAAGCTTTCTTT
CASSPFNTEAFF
>.|TRBV5-1|TRBD1|TRBJ1-2
TGCGCCAGCAGCTTGGATGGACAGGGGCAAGGGCGCTATGGCTACACCTTC
CASSLDGQGQGRYGYTF